The 30 T cell receptor beta chains in this list originate from one sample, sequenced in a study of blood T cells in healthy people across ages. Through a sample-barcoded 5' primer and a J-beta primer mix, a second PCR was run for roughly 7 to 12 cycles. A single record per CDR3 protein comes from TCRdb applying MiXCR to the 5' RACE reads. The profile shows approximately 690,000 distinct CDR3 sequences, approximately 40% of them singletons. Sequences were obtained from blood. The receptor set was obtained from an older man in good health.

The V gene is TRBV7-2, the J gene TRBJ1-1; D is unclear. The germline V gene encodes CDR1 SGHTA and CDR2 FQGNSA. CDR3 length: 14 amino acids. V dropped 0 bases and J dropped 1 base, with 6 bases sitting between them. This CDR3 reads CASSLAGRNTEAFF. For the CDR3, the DNA is TGTGCCAGCAGCTTAGCCGGGCGGAACACTGAAGCTTTCTTT.

This clonotype turned up a few times. The V call is TRBV7-9, the J call TRBJ1-1; D possibly corresponds to TRBD1 (5 bases). The CDR3 totals 15 residues. The germline V gene has CDR1 SEHNR and CDR2 FQNEAQ (reference sequence). V was trimmed by 1 base and J by 5 bases, leaving 14 bases between them. The CDR3 region has the DNA TGTGCCAGCAGCTTAGGGGGGGGGTCGCGGACTGAAGCTTTCTTT. Translating it yields CASSLGGGSRTEAFF.

The sample holds a few counts of this clonotype. The chain carries TRBV20-1 and TRBJ1-2, with TRBD1 matching 7 bases. The germline V gene encodes CDR1 DFQATT and CDR2 SNEGSKA (reference sequence). The CDR3 loop spans 12 amino acids. The V gene end was trimmed by 6 bases and the J gene end by 2 bases; junction bases not matched to a gene: 3. CDR3 DNA sequence: TGCAGTGCCACACAGGGGAACTATGGCTACACCTTC. This sequence encodes CSATQGNYGYTF.

The CDR3 DNA reads TGTGCCAGCAGCTTGGTCCCTGGGGGGGGACAGCCCTACGAGCAGTACTTC. It encodes CASSLVPGGGQPYEQYF. This chain links TRBV7-6 with TRBJ2-7, with D tentatively TRBD1 or TRBD2 (7 bases each). The V end was cut by 3 bases, the J end by 2 bases, with 20 bases between. Germline assignment: CDR1 SGHVS and CDR2 FNYEAQ. CDR3 size: 17 residues.

The chain links TRBV7-9 to TRBJ2-3; D gene unclear. The CDR3 totals 15 residues. Trimming took 7 bases from V and 2 from J, leaving 16 bases between them. In germline, CDR1 is SEHNR, CDR2 FQNEAQ (reference sequence). The CDR3 here is CASTAATSHTDTQYF. The CDR3 coding sequence is TGTGCCAGCACAGCCGCGACTTCCCACACAGATACGCAGTATTTT.

Regarding this clonotype: A read error may explain this, as a much larger clone is one base away. The chain has TRBV12-3 or TRBV12-4 and TRBJ2-7; 8 nucleotides line up with TRBD1. This CDR3 comprises 14 residues. The CDR3 nucleotides are TGTGCCAGCAGTCCCCGGACAGGGAGGTACGAGCGGTACTTC. Translation: CASSPRTGRYERYF.

This rearrangement joins TRBV28 to TRBJ2-4, with 10 bases aligning to TRBD2. Germline V CDR1 and CDR2: MDHEN, SYDVKM. The CDR3 runs to 13 residues. J gave up 8 bases and V 5 bases, and 3 bases lay outside the gene matches. CDR3 coding DNA: TGTGCCAGCAGTCCTGGACTAGCGGACATTCAGTACTTC. As protein: CASSPGLADIQYF.

The chain links TRBV20-1 to TRBJ2-1; TRBD2 is a possible D gene (5 bases). The CDR3 is made up of 14 amino acids. The germline V and J ends were trimmed by 1 base and 4 bases, with 11 bases remaining between them. The germline V gene has CDR1 DFQATT and CDR2 SNEGSKA (reference sequence). The CDR3 sequence is CSARVSGGYNEQFF. CDR3 DNA sequence: TGCAGTGCTAGAGTGTCCGGAGGATACAATGAGCAGTTCTTC.

V gene TRBV6-5 combines with J gene TRBJ2-7, with 14 bases that match TRBD2. The germline V gene has CDR1 MNHEY and CDR2 SVGAGI. Trimming at V came to 6 bases and at J to 6 bases, leaving 7 bases not matched to a gene. The CDR3 contains 15 residues. The CDR3, as DNA: TGTGCCAGCAGACCGGGACTAGCGGGAGCTTCCGAGCAGTACTTC. Its protein is CASRPGLAGASEQYF.

V gene TRBV6-2 or TRBV6-3 combines with J gene TRBJ2-6, with D possibly matching TRBD2 (5 bases). V shed 7 bases and J shed 4 bases, with 14 bases lying between them. The germline CDR1 and CDR2 sequences are MNHEY and SVGEGT. The CDR3 is 15 residues long. The CDR3 sequence is CASITRESGANVLTF. Written as DNA, the CDR3 is TGTGCCAGCATCACGAGGGAGTCGGGGGCCAACGTCCTGACTTTC.

This clonotype was detected a few times. Possible read error: a much larger clone is one base away. The chain has TRBV6-2 or TRBV6-3 and TRBJ2-1; D might be TRBD1 (6 bases). The tail of the sequence fits TRBJ2-7 better, so the J call may be wrong. The CDR3 spans 15 residues. In germline, CDR1 is MNHEY, CDR2 SVGEGT. CDR3 coding DNA: TGTGCCAGTCACAGGGTAGGGAGCTCCTACAATGAGCAGTACTTC. Encoded protein: CASHRVGSSYNEQYF.

The chain couples TRBV20-1 to TRBJ2-1, with TRBD1 as a possible D gene (6 bases). With 6 bases removed from V and 4 bases from J, the gap between germline ends came to 16 bases. CDR3 length: 14 residues. Germline CDR1 is DFQATT and CDR2 is SNEGSKA (reference sequence). CDR3 sequence: CSAKRTGMYNEQFF. The CDR3, as DNA: TGCAGTGCCAAACGAACAGGGATGTACAATGAGCAGTTCTTC.

This clonotype was detected a few times. The chain recombines TRBV6-1 with TRBJ1-2, with a possible D match to TRBD1 (6 bases). V was trimmed by 3 bases and J by 2 bases, leaving 13 bases between them. Looked up from germline, CDR1 is MNHNS and CDR2 is SASEGT. CDR3 length: 15 amino acids. CDR3 DNA sequence: TGTGCCAGCAGTGACGGGGGCCTAGCGAACTATGGCTACACCTTC. It codes for CASSDGGLANYGYTF.

The V call is TRBV11-3, the J call TRBJ2-5; D call uncertain. This CDR3 has 13 amino acids. The V gene lost 2 bases and the J gene lost 7 bases, with 11 bases spanning the gap. CDR1 and CDR2 (germline): SGHNT, YENEEA. Written as DNA, the CDR3 is TGTGCCAGCAGCTTAAGGGATGGTGTGACCCAGTACTTC. It yields the protein CASSLRDGVTQYF.

The sample holds a few counts of this clonotype. The J gene is TRBJ1-2, the V gene TRBV24-1; D gene unclear. V was pared by 2 bases and J by 5 bases, with 8 bases between. This CDR3 has 13 amino acids. Looked up from germline, CDR1 is KGHDR and CDR2 is SFDVKD. Here the CDR3 DNA reads TGTGCCACCAGTGATTGGAGAGGGTATGGCTACACCTTC. Translating gives CATSDWRGYGYTF.

The V gene is TRBV20-1, the J gene TRBJ2-1, with 8 bases that match TRBD2. Germline V gene sequence: CDR1 DFQATT, CDR2 SNEGSKA (reference sequence). The CDR3 length is 15 residues. Trimming took 5 bases from V and 1 from J; bases not matched to a gene: 7. The chain's CDR3 is CSAAPGGGSYNEQFF. CDR3 coding DNA: TGCAGTGCTGCCCCTGGCGGGGGGTCCTACAATGAGCAGTTCTTC.

Of note for this clonotype: A much larger clone is a single base away; this may be a read error. The rearrangement uses TRBV29-1 and TRBJ2-1; possible D gene TRBD2, 5 bases. This CDR3 has 12 amino acids. Germline values: CDR1 SQVTM, CDR2 ANQGSEA. CDR3 loop: CSVGPLGNGQFF. The CDR3 DNA sequence: TGCAGCGTTGGCCCACTAGGGAATGGGCAGTTCTTC.

The gene calls are TRBV18 and TRBJ1-6, with unresolved D. The V gene's germline CDR1 is KGHSH and CDR2 LQKENI. V lost 3 bases and J lost 5, with 14 bases in between. The CDR3 runs to 16 residues. The CDR3: CASSPTRRENNSPLHF. CDR3 in DNA: TGTGCCAGCTCACCTACGCGGAGGGAGAATAATTCACCCCTCCACTTT.

This clonotype has only a few counts. The rearrangement links TRBV14 to TRBJ2-5; tentatively, D is TRBD1 (6 bases). This CDR3 comprises 16 residues. Per the germline V gene, CDR1 is SGHDN and CDR2 is FVKESK. V lost 4 bases to trimming and J lost 3 bases, with 18 bases between them. The CDR3, as DNA: TGTGCCAGCAGCCGCCCACAGGGTTGGCTAAAAGAGACCCAGTACTTC. Translating it yields CASSRPQGWLKETQYF.

As regards this clonotype: The junction differs from germline at one of its ends, possibly a read error. The chain is built from TRBV6-4 and TRBJ2-1; a possible D gene is TRBD1 (5 bases). The CDR3 length is 15 residues. From germline, CDR1 is MRHNA and CDR2 SNTAGT. The CDR3, as DNA: TGTGCCGGCAGTGATACAGGTTCGGCCTACAATGAGCAGTTCTTC. As protein: CAGSDTGSAYNEQFF.

The chain recombines TRBV20-1 with TRBJ2-1; TRBD1 aligns across 7 bases. Matching the DNA end better, TRBJ2-7 makes the J call doubtful. Germline CDR1 reads DFQATT; CDR2 reads SNEGSKA (reference sequence). There are 18 residues in the CDR3. CDR3 nucleotide sequence: TGCAGTGCTAGAGCCGGGACAGCACCTAAGGGATCTGGGAATGAGCAGTACTTC. Amino acid sequence: CSARAGTAPKGSGNEQYF.

V is TRBV12-3 or TRBV12-4 and J is TRBJ1-6; D perhaps matches TRBD1 (5 bases). CDR3 length: 13 amino acids. Trimming removed 6 bases from V and 15 bases from J, with 18 bases in between. The CDR3 region is CASSRKEGIGLHF. DNA of the CDR3: TGTGCCAGCAGCCGAAAAGAGGGGATCGGCCTCCACTTT.

The chain joins TRBV10-2 to TRBJ2-7, with 7 bases lining up with TRBD1. Germline trimming cut 7 bases from V and 4 bases from J; bases unmatched to any gene: 7. Per germline, CDR1 WSHSY and CDR2 SAAADI. This CDR3 region has 13 residues. DNA of the CDR3: TGCGCCAGCATTAGGGGGCCTGGGTACGAGCAGTACTTC. Protein: CASIRGPGYEQYF.

The chain carries TRBV29-1 and TRBJ1-1; 7 bases line up with TRBD1. Looked up from germline, CDR1 is SQVTM and CDR2 is ANQGSEA. The CDR3 has 13 amino acids. Losses at the gene ends were 6 bases for V and 1 base for J; bases not matched to a gene: 5. The CDR3: CSVLGQPNTEAFF. The CDR3 DNA reads TGCAGCGTCCTGGGACAGCCGAACACTGAAGCTTTCTTT.

There are a few counts of this clonotype. The chain uses TRBV7-8 and TRBJ2-5, with 10 bases identical to TRBD1. The J call is in doubt because the DNA end fits TRBJ2-7 better. The CDR3 contains 15 residues. Germline CDR1 SGHVS, CDR2 FQNEAQ. The CDR3 is CASSPRQGAPYEQYF. DNA of the CDR3: TGTGCCAGCAGCCCGAGACAGGGGGCGCCTTACGAGCAGTACTTC.

The chain couples TRBV6-4 to TRBJ1-1; maybe TRBD1 (6 bases). Trimming took off 7 bases at V and 3 bases at J, with 15 bases between the two ends. The CDR3 is 14 amino acids. Germline lookup yields CDR1 MRHNA and CDR2 SNTAGT. In DNA, the CDR3 is TGTGCCAGCACGCCGGGGGCATTCGACACTGAAGCTTTCTTT. This gives the protein CASTPGAFDTEAFF.

This clonotype was recorded many times. The rearrangement uses TRBV6-6 and TRBJ2-5, with D possibly TRBD1 on 6 matching bases. Looked up from germline, CDR1 is MNHNY and CDR2 is SVGAGI (reference sequence). The CDR3 is made up of 14 amino acids. Trimming pared 6 bases from V and 2 bases from J, leaving 13 bases between. CDR3 in amino acids: CASSYGTIQETQYF. The DNA for the CDR3 is TGTGCCAGCAGCTACGGGACAATTCAAGAGACCCAGTACTTC.

V usage is TRBV7-6 and J usage is TRBJ2-3, with 8 nucleotides matching TRBD1. Germline loops: CDR1 SGHVS, CDR2 FNYEAQ. J was trimmed by 1 base and V by 4 bases; bases with no gene match: 10. CDR3 length equals 17 residues. The DNA for the CDR3 is TGTGCCAGCAGCTACCACGACAGGGGCCGTCGCACAGATACGCAGTATTTT. Protein: CASSYHDRGRRTDTQYF.

The rearrangement joins TRBV4-3 to TRBJ1-5; tentatively, D is TRBD1 (6 bases). V lost 0 bases to trimming and J lost 4 bases, with 13 bases between them. Germline V gene sequence: CDR1 LGHNA, CDR2 YSLEER. This CDR3 has 16 residues. As DNA, the CDR3 is TGCGCCAGCAGCCAAGAGTGGGGGGCAGGGAATCAGCCCCAGCATTTT. It translates to CASSQEWGAGNQPQHF.

CDR3 nucleotide sequence: TGTGCCAGCAGTGGGTTGGGGGCCGGGCAAGAGACCCAGTACTTC. The encoded protein is CASSGLGAGQETQYF. The V gene is TRBV27, the J gene TRBJ2-5; maybe TRBD1 (6 bases). CDR1 is MNHEY and CDR2 is SMNVEV in the germline V gene (reference sequence). The CDR3 has 15 residues. V was pared by 5 bases and J by 2 bases, with 15 bases between.